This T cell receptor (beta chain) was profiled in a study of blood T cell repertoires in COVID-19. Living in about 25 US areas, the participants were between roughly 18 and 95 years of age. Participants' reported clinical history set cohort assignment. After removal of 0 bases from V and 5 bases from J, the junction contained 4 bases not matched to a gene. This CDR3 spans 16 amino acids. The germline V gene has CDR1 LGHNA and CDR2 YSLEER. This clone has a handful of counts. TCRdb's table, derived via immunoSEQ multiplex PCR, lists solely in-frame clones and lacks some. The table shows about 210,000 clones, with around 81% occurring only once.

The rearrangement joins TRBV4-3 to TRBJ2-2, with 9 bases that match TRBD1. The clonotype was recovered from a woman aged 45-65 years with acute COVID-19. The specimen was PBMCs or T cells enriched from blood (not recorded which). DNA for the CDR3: TGCGCCAGCAGCCAAGACCGAGACAGGGGGACCGGGGAGCTGTTTTTT. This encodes CASSQDRDRGTGELFF.